One sample yielded the 6 T cell receptor beta chains listed below, sequenced in a study of siplizumab effects on memory and regulatory T cells. TCRdb's table, derived via immunoSEQ multiplex PCR, lists solely in-frame clones and lacks some. The sample records approximately 100,000 clones, around 93% being singletons. Sequencing input: non-Treg CD4+ T cells sorted from blood. The receptors were gathered from a human donor in good health.

The chain joins TRBV21-1 to TRBJ1-1; the table names TRBD1, a call not compared with the DNA. TRBV21-1 is an annotated pseudogene. The CDR3 spans 17 residues. The CDR3 nucleotides are TGTGCCAGCAGCAATGGACAGATCACTCTCCCGAACACTGAAGCTTTCTTT. Its translation is CASSNGQITLPNTEAFF.

This chain joins TRBV5-6 and TRBJ2-4; unclear D gene. The V and J ends lost 1 base and 12 bases respectively, with 20 bases between them. CDR1 is SGHDT and CDR2 is YYEEEE in the germline V gene. The CDR3 consists of 15 residues. Written as DNA, the CDR3 is TGTGCCAGCAGCTTGAGGTACCCTGGGCCTTGGGCTCAGTACTTC. Translating gives CASSLRYPGPWAQYF. Using reference TRBV5-6 and TRBJ2-4 for the parts outside the CDR3, the full variable domain is DAGVTQSPTHLIKTRGQQVTLRCSPKSGHDTVSWYQQALGQGPQFIFQYYEEEERQRGNFPDRFSGHQFPNYSSELNVNALLLGDSALYLCASSLRYPGPWAQYFGAGTRLSVL.

The chain recombines TRBV14 with TRBJ1-3, with D tentatively TRBD1 (6 bases). Germline V gives CDR1 SGHDN, CDR2 FVKESK. The length of the CDR3 is 15 residues. Between the trimmed V and J ends, which lost 4 bases and 2 bases, there was a span of 12 bases. In DNA, the CDR3 is TGTGCCAGCAGCCCTACCGGGACAACTGGAAACACCATATATTTT. As protein: CASSPTGTTGNTIYF. The full variable domain, completed using reference TRBV14 and TRBJ1-3, is EAGVTQFPSHSVIEKGQTVTLRCDPISGHDNLYWYRRVMGKEIKFLLHFVKESKQDESGMPNNRFLAERTGGTYSTLKVQPAELEDSGVYFCASSPTGTTGNTIYFGEGSWLTVV.

The chain has TRBV4-2 and TRBJ2-2, with D perhaps matching TRBD2 (6 bases). CDR1 and CDR2 (germline): LGHNA, YNFKEQ. V gave up 3 bases and J gave up 2 bases, with 19 bases separating them. CDR3 size: 18 residues. In nucleotides, the CDR3 is TGTGCCAGCAGCCAGGCTGCGGGGCAGCCCCTCAACACCGGGGAGCTGTTTTTT. Protein sequence: CASSQAAGQPLNTGELFF.

The CDR3 sequence is CASSSSGTFNEQFF. The CDR3 nucleotides are TGTGCCAGCAGTTCTAGCGGAACTTTCAATGAGCAGTTCTTC. The chain uses TRBV6-5 and TRBJ2-1; 7 bases fit TRBD2. Germline values: CDR1 MNHEY, CDR2 SVGAGI. This CDR3 has 14 residues. Germline trimming cut 4 bases from V and 6 bases from J; bases unmatched to any gene: 6.

This sequence joins TRBV10-3 and TRBJ2-7, with unresolved D. CDR3 length: 13 amino acids. Trimming took off 3 bases at V and 0 bases at J, with 6 bases between the two ends. The germline V gene has CDR1 ENHRY and CDR2 SYGVKD. The CDR3 loop is CAISDEVSYEQYF. The CDR3, as DNA: TGTGCCATCAGTGATGAGGTCTCCTACGAGCAGTACTTC.